The rows below give T cell receptor beta chains drawn from one sample of a study of metastatic and nonmetastatic thyroid tumors. TCRdb re-called the PCR reads with MiXCR. Of 15,000 to 20,000 clones listed, 30% to 35% are singletons. Sequencing was done on a sample of adjacent normal tissue. These receptors were taken from a female donor with papillary thyroid cancer or a benign thyroid nodule (not recorded which). Some clones in this sample may be carry-over from other donors' samples. Both conserved end residues are part of each CDR3. D genes are given only for firm matches. For some rows the clone size is stated as once, few or many, or as a class when expanded; others skip it.

V gene,clone size,J gene,D gene,CDR3 protein,CDR3 DNA
TRBV28,once,TRBJ2-5,TRBD1,CASSQGGQGIRETQYF,TGTGCCAGCAGTCAAGGGGGACAGGGTATACGAGAGACCCAGTACTTC
TRBV29-1,medium-sized,TRBJ1-2,TRBD1,CSGSEQGDYGYTF,TGCAGCGGATCAGAACAGGGGGACTATGGCTACACCTTC
TRBV20-1,-,TRBJ2-7,TRBD2,CSARGTSGSAYEQYF,TGCAGTGCTAGAGGAACTAGCGGGAGCGCTTACGAGCAGTACTTC
TRBV10-3,few,TRBJ2-7,TRBD2,CAISEFPGGEQYF,TGTGCCATCAGTGAGTTCCCGGGGGGCGAGCAGTACTTC
TRBV6-6,many,TRBJ2-1,-,CASSWEGWRGRSSSYNEQFF,TGTGCCAGCAGTTGGGAAGGGTGGAGAGGCCGATCGAGCTCCTACAATGAGCAGTTCTTC
TRBV27,medium-sized,TRBJ1-1,-,CASRTGLLSTEAFF,TGTGCCAGCAGAACCGGGCTCCTAAGCACTGAAGCTTTCTTT
TRBV20-1,-,TRBJ2-1,-,CSARDPTSNEQFF,TGCAGTGCTAGAGATCCCACTTCGAATGAGCAGTTCTTC
TRBV7-8,medium-sized,TRBJ2-1,TRBD2,CASSQSLAGGYNEQFF,TGTGCCAGCAGCCAGTCCTTAGCGGGGGGCTACAATGAGCAGTTCTTC
TRBV28,-,TRBJ1-2,-,CASSTGRDYGYTF,TGTGCCAGCAGCACAGGGAGGGACTATGGCTACACCTTC
TRBV4-2,many,TRBJ2-1,TRBD2,CASSPGLAGMTYNEQFF,TGTGCCAGCAGCCCCGGACTAGCGGGGATGACCTACAATGAGCAGTTCTTC
TRBV20-1,-,TRBJ1-1,-,CSAGKGGKDTEAFF,TGCAGTGCTGGGAAGGGGGGTAAGGACACTGAAGCTTTCTTT
TRBV11-1,-,TRBJ2-1,TRBD2,CASSSGLAGISYNEQFF,TGTGCCAGCAGCTCAGGACTAGCGGGAATATCCTACAATGAGCAGTTCTTC
TRBV6-1,-,TRBJ1-2,-,CASSPGNGYTF,TGTGCCAGCAGTCCAGGGAATGGCTACACCTTC
TRBV28,few,TRBJ1-2,TRBD1,CASSRQGLGYTF,TGTGCCAGCAGTCGACAGGGTCTCGGCTACACCTTC
TRBV5-5,-,TRBJ2-7,-,CASSFSDRNTYEQYF,TGTGCCAGCAGCTTTAGTGACAGGAATACCTACGAGCAGTACTTC
TRBV30,-,TRBJ2-7,-,CAWSVWGDSHEQYF,TGTGCCTGGAGTGTGTGGGGGGATTCCCACGAGCAGTACTTC
TRBV7-2,few,TRBJ1-2,-,CASSSEVVGGYTF,TGTGCCAGCAGCTCCGAGGTTGTGGGTGGCTACACCTTC
TRBV28,medium-sized,TRBJ2-3,TRBD1,CASSKWDREADTQYF,TGTGCCAGCAGTAAATGGGACAGGGAGGCAGATACGCAGTATTTT
TRBV20-1,medium-sized,TRBJ1-6,-,CSARAGQNNSPLHF,TGCAGTGCTAGAGCGGGGCAGAATAATTCACCCCTCCACTTT
TRBV2,few,TRBJ1-3,-,CASSDNSGNTIYF,TGTGCCAGCAGTGACAACTCTGGAAACACCATATATTTT
TRBV2,-,TRBJ2-3,TRBD2,CASSPDGLAEDTQYF,TGTGCCAGCAGCCCAGACGGACTAGCGGAAGATACGCAGTATTTT
TRBV6-1,-,TRBJ1-5,-,CASSESGGSNQPQHF,TGTGCCAGCAGTGAAAGCGGGGGAAGCAATCAGCCCCAGCATTTT
TRBV6-1,-,TRBJ2-7,-,CASSEKTTWTSSYEQYF,TGTGCCAGCAGTGAAAAAACAACCTGGACGAGCTCCTACGAGCAGTACTTC
TRBV20-1,-,TRBJ1-6,-,CSAGTAGVGSPLHF,TGCAGTGCCGGGACGGCAGGGGTAGGTTCACCCCTCCACTTT
TRBV5-1,-,TRBJ2-1,TRBD2,CASKLTSGYNEQFF,TGCGCCAGCAAACTGACTAGCGGGTACAATGAGCAGTTCTTC
TRBV4-2,-,TRBJ2-7,TRBD1,CASSQQQGQGYEQYF,TGTGCCAGCAGCCAGCAACAGGGACAGGGATACGAGCAGTACTTC
TRBV20-1,few,TRBJ1-2,TRBD1,CSARERGQYGYTF,TGCAGTGCTCGAGAAAGGGGGCAGTATGGCTACACCTTC
TRBV28,-,TRBJ1-6,-,CASIPPGRGSSPLHF,TGTGCCAGTATTCCCCCGGGACGGGGGTCGTCACCCCTCCACTTT
TRBV27,-,TRBJ1-3,-,CASRYRDSGNTIYF,TGTGCCAGCAGATACAGGGACTCTGGAAACACCATATATTTT